A single T cell receptor (beta chain) is shown here with its context. The data were obtained in a study of blood T cell repertoires in COVID-19. Study-level information: Samples came from the United States, Italy and Spain, spanning acute and convalescent COVID-19.

Looked up from germline, CDR1 is MNHEY and CDR2 is SVGAGI. The trim removed 6 bases at V and 2 bases at J, leaving 4 bases unmatched. This CDR3 comprises 14 residues. Source study methods: Amplified reference gene primers provided the basis for estimating nucleated cell counts. Libraries were prepared by immunoSEQ multiplex PCR; TCRdb keeps only in-frame clonotypes and omits some of them. V, J and clone size derive from that table, while D and trimming were established from the DNA sequence. The profile covers hundreds of thousands of clones, with around 92% appearing a single time and 11% taken by the ten largest. In Seattle, patients joined the study during active infection and were tracked longitudinally.

Sequencing was done on a sample of peripheral blood. V is TRBV6-5 and J is TRBJ2-3; 8 bases map to TRBD2. The origin of this receptor is a woman aged 30 to 39 with COVID-19, enrolled during active disease. CDR3 sequence reads: CASRRGGHTDTQYF. CDR3 DNA sequence: TGTGCCAGCAGGCGCGGGGGGCACACAGATACGCAGTATTTT.